This record concerns one TCR beta chain sequence. What this receptor recognizes is not known. It has no much larger one-base neighbor in the sample; base qualities were not kept. This entry comes from a study of blood T cell repertoires in COVID-19 (dated by TCRdb to 2018 to 2020). For context, the study as a whole: The collaborator samples originated in the United States, Italy and Spain and spanned the acute and convalescent phases of COVID-19. The prospective study material was composed of cDNA or gDNA derived from T cells, B-cell-depleted T cells, or PBMCs. Subjects who had been exposed to COVID-19, were actively infected with it, or had recovered from it provided the deeply sampled blood TCRbeta repertoires that made up the dataset. A freely available public database, intended as a resource for researchers studying the immune response to SARS-CoV-2, is where the repertoires were released. Samples were obtained from the ongoing ImmuneRACE study (first 160 participants) and from 1,200 or so subjects provided by 6 global collaborators. A de-identified subject ID, COVID-19 status, age in years and sex were almost always included in the sample metadata. Where available, HLA class I and class II types were obtained from metadata supplied by the sample provider rather than from assay-based typing.

The CDR3, cysteine through phenylalanine, is 12 amino acids long. The read is trimmed to its CDR3 DNA, 36 bases read in frame from base 1. Relative to germline, V is missing 6 bases and J is missing 6 bases, with 3 bases of the junction outside any gene match. CDR1 SNHLY and CDR2 FYNNEI are derived from the germline V gene. Collaborating institutions collected whole blood in K2EDTA tubes following their own protocols. For TCRbeta analysis, collaborators shipped samples as frozen whole blood, isolated PBMCs, or DNA extracted from either of those sample types. TCRbeta CDR3 regions were amplified from genomic DNA by means of the immunoSEQ Assay, a bias-controlled multiplex PCR. On the study's bioinformatics: The number of nucleated cells in each sample was estimated from the amplification of reference gene primers within the assay. To quantify the absolute abundance of each unique TCRbeta CDR3 rearrangement, sequence reads were collapsed and filtered. For each sample, productive Simpson clonality was calculated as the square root of Simpson's diversity index over productive rearrangements. TCRdb took over this immuneACCESS table, retaining in-frame rearrangements with V and J assigned. Such tables are incomplete; in checked studies, under half of the missing clones stem from an unresolved V gene, and the remainder is unexplained. V and J calls and clone size are as listed in that table; D and trimming were resolved from the DNA. This sample is represented by about 200,000 clones; 80% of them were singletons. The ten largest clones add up to roughly 6.4% of the sample.

What the authors observed across the whole study: Clinical and demographic metadata were provided uncurated, with the amount varying by source and participant.

The sequence is built from TRBV2 and TRBJ2-3; 7 central nucleotides agree with TRBD2. The receptor was derived from a man in his sixties with acute or convalescent COVID-19. The sample taken for sequencing was peripheral blood. The DNA sequence follows: TGTGCCAGCAGCCTTAGCGGGGATACGCAGTATTTT. Its translation is CASSLSGDTQYF.